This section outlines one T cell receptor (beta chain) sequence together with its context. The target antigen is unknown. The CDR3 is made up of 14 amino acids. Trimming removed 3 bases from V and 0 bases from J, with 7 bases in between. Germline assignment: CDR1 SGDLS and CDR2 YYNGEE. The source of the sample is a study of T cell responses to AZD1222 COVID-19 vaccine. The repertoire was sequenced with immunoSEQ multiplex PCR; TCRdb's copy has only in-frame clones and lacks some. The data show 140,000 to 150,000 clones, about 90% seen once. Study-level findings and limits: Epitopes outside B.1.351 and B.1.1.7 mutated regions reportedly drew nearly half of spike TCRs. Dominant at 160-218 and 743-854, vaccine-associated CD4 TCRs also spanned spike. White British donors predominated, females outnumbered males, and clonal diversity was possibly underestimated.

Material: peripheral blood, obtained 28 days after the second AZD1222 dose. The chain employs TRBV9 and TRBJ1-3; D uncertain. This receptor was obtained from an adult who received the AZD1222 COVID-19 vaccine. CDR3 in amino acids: CASSEGFSGNTIYF. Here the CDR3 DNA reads TGTGCCAGCAGCGAAGGGTTCTCTGGAAACACCATATATTTT.